The 27 T cell receptor beta chains presented below share a single source sample, sequenced in a study of blood T cell repertoires in COVID-19. Assay: immunoSEQ multiplex PCR; the TCRdb copy retains only in-frame clones and omits some. This table holds some 320,000 clones, 87% found once. Sequenced input: PBMCs or T cells enriched from blood (not recorded which). The receptors here all came from a woman aged 30 to 39 who had recovered from COVID-19.

J is TRBJ1-1 and V is TRBV4-2, with a weak D call TRBD1 (5 bases). Looked up from germline, CDR1 is LGHNA and CDR2 is YNFKEQ. The CDR3 consists of 18 residues. V lost 3 bases and J lost 1, with 21 bases in between. The DNA for the CDR3 is TGTGCCAGCAGCCAGCTTATCGATTCCAGGGTTGAGAACACTGAAGCTTTCTTT. It yields the protein CASSQLIDSRVENTEAFF.

V is TRBV5-1 and J is TRBJ2-2; D is undetermined. Trimming left V 0 bases short and J 4 bases short, with 13 bases between. Per germline, CDR1 SGHRS and CDR2 YFSETQ. The CDR3 extends over 16 amino acids. The CDR3 region has the DNA TGCGCCAGCAGCTTGGACCCTCAGGATGGCACCGGGGAGCTGTTTTTT. Translating it yields CASSLDPQDGTGELFF.

V gene TRBV13 combines with J gene TRBJ1-4; tentatively, D is TRBD1 (5 bases). Germline-derived CDR1 and CDR2 are PRHDT and FYEKMQ (reference sequence). Trimming stripped 3 bases from V and 4 bases from J, with 9 bases between. CDR3 length: 14 amino acids. This CDR3 reads CASSLTVGNEKLFF. Here the CDR3 DNA reads TGTGCCAGCAGCTTGACAGTCGGTAATGAAAAACTGTTTTTT. The full variable domain, its missing parts supplied by reference TRBV13 and TRBJ1-4, is AAGVIQSPRHLIKEKRETATLKCYPIPRHDTVYWYQQGPGQDPQFLISFYEKMQSDKGSIPDRFSAQQFSDYHSELNMSSLELGDSALYFCASSLTVGNEKLFFGSGTQLSVL.

As regards this clone: Distinct nucleotide sequences in the sample also encode this CDR3. The chain combines TRBV5-6 with TRBJ1-6; tentatively, D is TRBD1 (5 bases). Trimming cost V 0 bases and J 5 bases, with 6 bases left between them. Looked up from germline, CDR1 is SGHDT and CDR2 is YYEEEE. The length of the CDR3 is 14 residues. The CDR3 nucleotides are TGTGCCAGCAGCTTGGCGGGGGATAATTCACCCCTCCACTTT. Protein: CASSLAGDNSPLHF.

The J gene is TRBJ1-6, the V gene TRBV7-3; D gene ambiguous. This CDR3 is 14 amino acids long. Germline CDR1 reads SGHTA; CDR2 reads FQGTGA. V lost 4 bases and J 0 bases, leaving 4 bases between the germline ends. CDR3 region: CASSSNSYNSPLHF. The DNA for the CDR3 is TGTGCCAGCAGCTCAAACTCCTATAATTCACCCCTCCACTTT.

A word on this clone: This CDR3 is also generated by other DNA sequences in the sample. V usage is TRBV7-3 and J usage is TRBJ2-5; TRBD2 is a possible D gene (6 bases). Germline V gene data show CDR1 as SGHTA and CDR2 as FQGTGA. Trimming cost V 1 base and J 5 bases, with 11 bases left between them. The length of the CDR3 is 14 residues. The DNA of the CDR3 is TGTGCCAGCAGCTTAAATGGTGGGGGGGAGACCCAGTACTTC. Protein sequence: CASSLNGGGETQYF.

V and J are TRBV3-1 (or the pseudogene TRBV3-2) and TRBJ1-2; 7 positions match TRBD1. The CDR3 loop spans 14 amino acids. V was clipped by 4 bases and J by 4 bases; unmatched bases: 6. Germline CDR1 reads LGHDT; CDR2 reads YNNKEL (reference sequence). Written as DNA, the CDR3 is TGTGCCAGCAGCCTACCGGGACAGATCTATGGCTACACCTTC. Protein: CASSLPGQIYGYTF.

The chain employs TRBV7-2 and TRBJ1-2; 7 bases line up with TRBD1. V lost 1 base, J lost 8 bases, and 7 bases stayed unmatched. This CDR3 region has 14 residues. The germline CDR1 and CDR2 sequences are SGHTA and FQGNSA. The CDR3 loop reads CASSLGVTGKGYTF. CDR3 nucleotides: TGTGCCAGCAGCTTAGGTGTGACAGGGAAAGGCTACACCTTC. Combining the CDR3 with reference TRBV7-2 and TRBJ1-2 gives the whole variable domain GAGVSQSPSNKVTEKGKDVELRCDPISGHTALYWYRQSLGQGLEFLIYFQGNSAPDKSGLPSDRFSAERTGGSVSTLTIQRTQQEDSAVYLCASSLGVTGKGYTFGSGTRLTVV.

This clone was seen only once. This sequence joins TRBV3-1 (or the pseudogene TRBV3-2) and TRBJ2-5; the D gene is possibly TRBD1 (5 bases). Germline V gives CDR1 LGHDT, CDR2 YNNKEL (reference sequence). Trimming shortened V by 0 bases and J by 5 bases, and 16 bases separated the two germline ends. This CDR3 region has 16 residues. The CDR3 nucleotides read TGTGCCAGCAGCCAAGATTCGATACCAGGGTGGGAGACCCAGTACTTC. This gives the protein CASSQDSIPGWETQYF.

This clone is a singleton in its sample. The chain uses TRBV7-8 and TRBJ1-1; a weak D match, TRBD1 (5 bases). The V and J ends lost 4 bases and 4 bases respectively, with 19 bases between them. Germline V CDR1 and CDR2: SGHVS, FQNEAQ. There are 16 residues in the CDR3. CDR3: CASSSGPYNRATEAFF. The CDR3 DNA reads TGTGCCAGCAGCTCAGGGCCGTACAATCGTGCCACTGAAGCTTTCTTT.

This clone was observed once. The chain links TRBV11-3 to TRBJ1-2; D is undetermined. The CDR3 consists of 15 residues. CDR1 is SGHNT, CDR2 YENEEA, per germline. V was shortened by 5 bases and J by 0 bases, with 13 bases between the two germline ends. This CDR3 reads CASSPPPLTNYGYTF. The DNA of the CDR3 is TGTGCCAGCAGCCCCCCTCCCCTTACTAACTATGGCTACACCTTC.

The chain couples TRBV30 to TRBJ1-1, with D uncertain. Per germline, CDR1 GTSNPN and CDR2 SVGIG (reference sequence). V was trimmed by 4 bases and J by 1 base, leaving 7 bases between them. The CDR3 consists of 12 residues. The CDR3 sequence is CAWNQENTEAFF. The DNA for the CDR3 is TGTGCCTGGAATCAGGAGAACACTGAAGCTTTCTTT.

This clone was recorded once. The V and J genes are TRBV12-3 or TRBV12-4 and TRBJ1-2; the D is unclear. V lost 4 bases and J 4 bases, leaving 10 bases between the germline ends. This CDR3 region has 13 residues. CDR3 amino acids: CASSSDGVYGYTF. The CDR3 nucleotides read TGTGCCAGCAGTTCGGACGGGGTCTATGGCTACACCTTC.

The genes are TRBV9 and TRBJ2-1, with 10 bases lining up with TRBD2. The CDR3 runs to 15 residues. V was clipped by 0 bases and J by 7 bases; unmatched bases: 4. CDR1 is SGDLS, CDR2 YYNGEE, per germline. This CDR3 reads CASSVVLAGRNEQFF. DNA for the CDR3: TGTGCCAGCAGCGTAGTACTAGCGGGAAGGAATGAGCAGTTCTTC.

This rearrangement joins TRBV24-1 to TRBJ2-5; 8 bases align to TRBD1. V lost 4 bases, J lost 5 bases, and 5 bases stayed unmatched. From germline, CDR1 is KGHDR and CDR2 SFDVKD. The CDR3 has 14 residues. The CDR3 bases are TGTGCCACCAGTGAGTCAGGGGGCTCGGAGACCCAGTACTTC. Amino acids: CATSESGGSETQYF.

This rearrangement joins TRBV4-1 to TRBJ1-2; tentative D call: TRBD1 (6 bases). The V and J ends lost 3 bases and 4 bases respectively, with 12 bases between them. Germline V gives CDR1 MGHRA, CDR2 YSYEKL. CDR3 length equals 14 residues. CDR3 sequence (DNA): TGCGCCAGCAGCCATAACAGGGAGGGCTATGGCTACACCTTC. Protein product: CASSHNREGYGYTF.

The chain has TRBV28 and TRBJ2-7, with TRBD1 matching over 9 bases. The CDR3 is 15 amino acids. CDR1 is MDHEN and CDR2 is SYDVKM in the germline V gene. The ends lost 6 bases at V and 2 bases at J; junction bases unmatched: 8. The CDR3 DNA reads TGTGCCAGCAGCCAAACCGGGACAGGGCCCTACGAGCAGTACTTC. This gives the protein CASSQTGTGPYEQYF.

The chain has TRBV5-4 and TRBJ2-7; TRBD1 is a possible D gene (5 bases). The CDR3 loop spans 14 amino acids. The V end lost 4 bases, the J end lost 2 bases, and 13 bases lay between the germline ends. Germline V gene data show CDR1 as SGHNT and CDR2 as YYREEE (reference sequence). The DNA for the CDR3 is TGTGCCAGCAGCCCAGGGAATCTCCCCTACGAGCAGTACTTC. Translated, it gives CASSPGNLPYEQYF.

The chain has TRBV11-2 and TRBJ1-3; D is perhaps TRBD1 (5 bases). The germline gives CDR1 SGHAT, CDR2 FQNNGV. Trimming removed 4 bases at V and 0 bases at J, with 13 bases between. CDR3 size: 16 residues. The chain's CDR3 is CASSWRDGYSGNTIYF. The DNA for the CDR3 is TGTGCCAGCAGCTGGCGGGACGGGTACTCTGGAAACACCATATATTTT.

The table lists this clone with a few counts. The gene calls are TRBV10-3 and TRBJ1-3, with D unclear. V was shortened by 4 bases and J by 0 bases, with 13 bases between the two germline ends. This CDR3 contains 16 residues. Looked up from germline, CDR1 is ENHRY and CDR2 is SYGVKD. This CDR3 is CAISVEALSSGNTIYF. CDR3 sequence (DNA): TGTGCCATCAGTGTGGAAGCGTTGAGCTCTGGAAACACCATATATTTT.

This clone was seen just once. This rearrangement joins TRBV7-9 to TRBJ1-2, with 7 positions matching TRBD1. With V trimmed by 3 bases and J by 5 bases, 18 bases remained unmatched. The CDR3 runs 18 residues. Germline-derived CDR1 and CDR2 are SEHNR and FQNEAQ (reference sequence). The CDR3: CASSLGSEQGIVLYGYTF. CDR3 coding DNA: TGTGCCAGCAGCTTGGGATCAGAACAGGGGATTGTGCTGTATGGCTACACCTTC.

This rearrangement joins TRBV11-2 to TRBJ1-4; D remains unclear. The V gene's germline CDR1 is SGHAT and CDR2 FQNNGV. The V and J ends lost 1 base and 8 bases respectively, with 8 bases between them. The CDR3 covers 13 residues. CDR3: CASSLGVREKLFF. CDR3 nucleotide sequence: TGTGCCAGCAGCTTAGGAGTGAGGGAAAAACTGTTTTTT.

This clone was counted once. The chain couples TRBV28 to TRBJ1-2; TRBD1 agrees at 7 bases. Germline CDR1 MDHEN, CDR2 SYDVKM. V was pared by 10 bases and J by 4 bases, with 6 bases of the junction left unmatched. This CDR3 comprises 12 residues. CDR3 residues: CATTGAAYGYTF. CDR3 bases: TGTGCCACAACAGGGGCCGCCTATGGCTACACCTTC.

The chain is built from TRBV2 and TRBJ2-3, with TRBD1 matching over 12 bases. The V segment lost 2 bases and the J segment 5 bases; nucleotides outside the gene matches: 8. Germline V gene lookup returns CDR1 SNHLY and CDR2 FYNNEI. This CDR3 region has 17 residues. The chain's CDR3 is CASSELGDRGQGDTQYF. The DNA of the CDR3 is TGTGCCAGCAGTGAACTTGGGGACAGGGGGCAGGGAGATACGCAGTATTTT.

This clone occurred once. This sequence joins TRBV7-6 and TRBJ1-5; D uncertain. The germline gives CDR1 SGHVS, CDR2 FNYEAQ. The V gene lost 3 bases and the J gene lost 6 bases, with 9 bases spanning the gap. The CDR3 is 13 amino acids. CDR3 bases: TGTGCCAGCAGCTTCTCTGAGGGTCAGCCCCAGCATTTT. The encoded protein is CASSFSEGQPQHF.

The rearrangement joins TRBV27 to TRBJ2-7; D perhaps matches TRBD2 (6 bases). This CDR3 has 15 amino acids. CDR1 and CDR2 from the germline V gene are MNHEY and SMNVEV (reference sequence). Trimming took off 3 bases at V and 3 bases at J, with 15 bases between the two ends. The chain's CDR3 is CASSFSGTGFYEQYF. CDR3 coding DNA: TGTGCCAGCAGTTTCTCCGGGACTGGCTTCTACGAGCAGTACTTC.

This clone has just a few counts. This chain links TRBV6-5 with TRBJ2-7; TRBD1 is a possible D gene (5 bases). V shed 8 bases and J shed 5 bases, with 10 bases lying between them. The length of the CDR3 is 11 residues. Germline values: CDR1 MNHEY, CDR2 SVGAGI. The CDR3 loop is CASGRANEQYF. As DNA, the CDR3 is TGTGCCAGCGGCAGGGCTAACGAGCAGTACTTC.